The next 30 T cell receptor beta chains were all read from a single sample in a study of OX40 agonist ivuxolimab in advanced cancers. The data were produced by immunoSEQ multiplex PCR, yet TCRdb's version contains in-frame clones alone and is incomplete. The repertoire includes about 73,000 clones, about 80% of them detected once, and 2% to 2.5% sits in the top ten. The sample in question was CD4+ or CD8+ T cells sorted from blood, obtained in a trial of the OX40 agonist ivuxolimab. These receptor sequences come from an adult with an advanced solid tumor such as melanoma, head and neck, liver or kidney cancer.

The rearrangement joins TRBV5-8 to TRBJ2-5, with D tentatively TRBD2 (5 bases). CDR3 length: 15 amino acids. Germline-derived CDR1 and CDR2 are SGHTS and YDEGEE. V lost 0 bases to trimming and J lost 1 base, with 10 bases between them. CDR3 bases: TGTGCCAGCAGCTTGGACGGCGGGCGCCAAGAGACCCAGTACTTC. This gives the protein CASSLDGGRQETQYF.

The V call is TRBV19, the J call TRBJ2-1, with D tentatively TRBD2 (6 bases). The CDR3 extends over 15 amino acids. Between the trimmed V and J ends, which lost 6 bases and 9 bases, there was a span of 21 bases. Germline V gene lookup returns CDR1 LNHDA and CDR2 SQIVND (reference sequence). CDR3 region: CASSSGEFLVSEQFF. CDR3 bases: TGTGCCAGTAGCTCGGGGGAGTTTTTGGTGAGTGAGCAGTTCTTC.

The genes are TRBV9 and TRBJ2-5, with no clear D. V was trimmed by 3 bases and J by 5 bases, leaving 17 bases between them. CDR3 length: 15 residues. Germline lookup yields CDR1 SGDLS and CDR2 YYNGEE. The CDR3 DNA is TGTGCCAGCAGCGCCAGATTAGAGAGGTGGGAGACCCAGTACTTC. Translating gives CASSARLERWETQYF.

A single count supports this clone. The chain couples TRBV5-1 to TRBJ1-1; D possibly corresponds to TRBD1 (5 bases). V lost 4 bases and J lost 0, with 13 bases in between. CDR1 SGHRS and CDR2 YFSETQ come from the germline V gene. There are 15 residues in the CDR3. The CDR3 bases are TGCGCCAGCAGCGCCTACGCAGGGCTGAACACTGAAGCTTTCTTT. This sequence encodes CASSAYAGLNTEAFF.

The gene calls are TRBV9 and TRBJ2-7; possible D gene TRBD1, 5 bases. Germline V gene lookup returns CDR1 SGDLS and CDR2 YYNGEE. Trimming stripped 0 bases from V and 6 bases from J, with 16 bases between. The CDR3 has 15 residues. The CDR3 is CASSVGEGRAIEQYF. DNA of the CDR3: TGTGCCAGCAGCGTAGGGGAAGGCAGGGCCATCGAGCAGTACTTC.

This clone has more than one count but fewer than ten. The gene calls are TRBV11-3 and TRBJ2-1, with D possibly TRBD2 on 6 matching bases. The CDR3 covers 15 residues. Trimming took 6 bases from V and 4 from J, leaving 16 bases between them. Germline CDR1 reads SGHNT; CDR2 reads YENEEA. This CDR3 is CASRPGRGTYNEQFF. CDR3 coding DNA: TGTGCCAGCAGGCCGGGACGGGGGACTTACAATGAGCAGTTCTTC.

V gene TRBV18 combines with J gene TRBJ2-1; D not resolved. The germline gives CDR1 KGHSH, CDR2 LQKENI. V was shortened by 5 bases and J by 9 bases, with 14 bases between the two germline ends. CDR3 length: 13 residues. Written as DNA, the CDR3 is TGTGCCAGCTCATCCGGGCCGTCAGGTGAGCAGTTCTTC. Residues: CASSSGPSGEQFF.

This rearrangement joins TRBV6-5 to TRBJ2-7; D remains ambiguous. Per germline, CDR1 MNHEY and CDR2 SVGAGI. The CDR3 spans 16 residues. The V and J ends lost 0 bases and 2 bases respectively, with 14 bases between them. The CDR3 sequence: CASSYSILSPAYEQYF. Here the CDR3 DNA reads TGTGCCAGCAGTTACTCGATCTTGTCCCCGGCCTACGAGCAGTACTTC.

The chain combines TRBV10-2 with TRBJ2-1; 12 bases align to TRBD2. Germline V CDR1 and CDR2: WSHSY, SAAADI. The CDR3 has 16 amino acids. V lost 2 bases and J lost 4; bases outside the gene matches: 3. The DNA of the CDR3 is TGCGCCAGCAGTGAGAAGGGGACTAGCGGGTACAATGAGCAGTTCTTC. Residues: CASSEKGTSGYNEQFF.

The chain combines TRBV4-2 with TRBJ2-1; possibly TRBD2 for D (5 bases). Germline assignment: CDR1 LGHNA and CDR2 YNFKEQ. V was shortened by 4 bases and J by 9 bases, with 10 bases between the two germline ends. The CDR3 covers 12 residues. CDR3 loop: CASSLWRSEQFF. The CDR3 nucleotides are TGTGCCAGCAGCCTATGGAGGAGTGAGCAGTTCTTC.

This clone was counted a few times. The rearrangement joins TRBV7-9 to TRBJ2-7; D gene ambiguous. The germline CDR1 and CDR2 sequences are SEHNR and FQNEAQ (reference sequence). Deletions cut 1 base from V and 6 bases from J, with 7 bases between. CDR3 size: 12 residues. The chain's CDR3 is CASSLVSGEQYF. For the CDR3, the DNA is TGTGCCAGCAGCTTAGTAAGTGGCGAGCAGTACTTC.

This clone was recorded only once. V and J are TRBV19 and TRBJ2-2; D ambiguous. Trimming took off 2 bases at V and 3 bases at J, with 10 bases between the two ends. The CDR3 has 15 residues. CDR1 and CDR2 from the germline V gene are LNHDA and SQIVND (reference sequence). The CDR3 spells CASSISWADTGELFF. Written as DNA, the CDR3 is TGTGCCAGTAGTATATCTTGGGCGGACACCGGGGAGCTGTTTTTT.

The rearrangement links TRBV6-5 to TRBJ2-7; no clear D gene. The CDR3 totals 13 residues. Trimming cost V 6 bases and J 4 bases, with 13 bases left between them. Germline V CDR1 and CDR2: MNHEY, SVGAGI. CDR3 sequence reads: CASSLVGKYEQYF. The CDR3 DNA reads TGTGCCAGCAGCTTAGTGGGAAAATACGAGCAGTACTTC.

The V call is TRBV29-1, the J call TRBJ2-3, with D unclear. Trimming took 5 bases from V and 2 from J, leaving 14 bases between them. Germline values: CDR1 SQVTM, CDR2 ANQGSEA. There are 14 residues in the CDR3. The CDR3 reads CSVPLVGVTDTQYF. The CDR3 DNA reads as TGCAGCGTTCCCTTAGTGGGTGTCACAGATACGCAGTATTTT.

J is TRBJ2-7 and V is TRBV25-1; D is uncertain. The CDR3 has 13 residues. Germline loops: CDR1 MGHDK, CDR2 SYGVNS. Trimming removed 2 bases at V and 2 bases at J, with 7 bases between. CDR3 residues: CASSENVPYEQYF. The DNA of the CDR3 is TGTGCCAGCAGTGAAAATGTCCCCTACGAGCAGTACTTC.

The chain couples TRBV5-1 to TRBJ2-1, with TRBD1 matching 8 bases. J was trimmed by 4 bases and V by 4 bases; bases with no gene match: 4. CDR1 and CDR2 from the germline V gene are SGHRS and YFSETQ. The CDR3 is 14 residues long. CDR3 bases: TGCGCCAGCAGCCGGGACAGGCTGTACAATGAGCAGTTCTTC. It is translated as CASSRDRLYNEQFF.

CDR3 sequence: CAIVPGQGTEAFF. CDR3 bases: TGTGCCATCGTGCCGGGACAGGGCACTGAAGCTTTCTTT. J is TRBJ1-1 and V is TRBV10-3, with 9 positions matching TRBD1. Trimming at V came to 8 bases and at J to 4 bases, leaving 5 bases not matched to a gene. Germline values: CDR1 ENHRY, CDR2 SYGVKD. There are 13 residues in the CDR3.

CDR3 sequence (DNA): TGTGCCAGCAGCACAGGGGGCCGATGGTCCTACGAGCAGTACTTC. Translation: CASSTGGRWSYEQYF. The chain couples TRBV6-5 to TRBJ2-7; 9 nucleotides line up with TRBD1. The CDR3 runs 15 residues. Germline CDR1 MNHEY, CDR2 SVGAGI. The J segment lost 1 base and the V segment lost 6 bases, leaving 7 bases of the junction unmatched.

The CDR3 nucleotides read TGTGCCAGTAGTATGAGGGTCGAGGGGGACCTCCACTTT. It codes for CASSMRVEGDLHF. The J gene is TRBJ1-6, the V gene TRBV19; possible D gene TRBD1, 6 bases. The CDR3 loop spans 13 amino acids. Per the germline V gene, CDR1 is LNHDA and CDR2 is SQIVND (reference sequence). Trimming stripped 3 bases from V and 15 bases from J, with 15 bases between.

The chain has TRBV15 and TRBJ2-7; 7 nucleotides agree with TRBD2. J was trimmed by 4 bases and V by 0 bases; bases with no gene match: 9. CDR1 and CDR2 (germline): LNHNV, YYDKDF (reference sequence). The CDR3 is 16 amino acids. The CDR3 here is CATSRDLRLAVYEQYF. CDR3 in DNA: TGTGCCACCAGCAGAGATTTGAGGCTAGCGGTGTACGAGCAGTACTTC.

The chain joins TRBV7-6 to TRBJ1-3, with 8 bases that match TRBD1. Germline loops: CDR1 SGHVS, CDR2 FNYEAQ. This CDR3 is built from 15 residues. With 4 bases clipped from V and 2 bases from J, the junction kept 4 bases outside the gene matches. CDR3 residues: CASSSQGAPGNTIYF. The CDR3 region has the DNA TGTGCCAGCAGCTCTCAGGGGGCGCCTGGAAACACCATATATTTT.

In DNA, the CDR3 is TGTGCCAGTAGTTCGACAGGGGTTAGGGGTCAGCCCCAGCATTTT. It yields the protein CASSSTGVRGQPQHF. This chain uses TRBV19 with TRBJ1-5, with 8 nucleotides matching TRBD1. Germline V lookup: CDR1 LNHDA, CDR2 SQIVND (reference sequence). Trimming took 5 bases from V and 6 from J; bases not matched to a gene: 9. The CDR3 sequence is 15 residues long.

The rearrangement uses TRBV4-3 and TRBJ2-1; D might be TRBD1 (5 bases). With 0 bases removed from V and 5 bases from J, the gap between germline ends came to 8 bases. CDR1 LGHNA and CDR2 YSLEER come from the germline V gene. The CDR3 runs 14 residues. The CDR3 sequence: CASSQDIGDNEQFF. In DNA, the CDR3 is TGCGCCAGCAGCCAAGATATAGGGGACAATGAGCAGTTCTTC.

V is TRBV2 and J is TRBJ2-5, with D unclear. V was pared by 1 base and J by 7 bases, with 10 bases between. This CDR3 has 13 residues. Germline CDR1 and CDR2: SNHLY and FYNNEI. CDR3: CASSEGRSGTQYF. In nucleotides, the CDR3 is TGTGCCAGCAGTGAAGGACGGTCAGGGACCCAGTACTTC.

The chain uses TRBV5-1 and TRBJ1-1; no clear D. V was shortened by 1 base and J by 1 base, with 14 bases between the two germline ends. The length of the CDR3 is 16 residues. Germline V lookup: CDR1 SGHRS, CDR2 YFSETQ. CDR3: CASSLSIRTGNTEAFF. The DNA for the CDR3 is TGCGCCAGCAGCTTGAGTATAAGGACTGGGAACACTGAAGCTTTCTTT.

The chain links TRBV7-2 to TRBJ2-7; the match to TRBD2 covers 8 bases. The CDR3 runs 13 residues. Trimming cost V 5 bases and J 5 bases; bases outside gene matches: 5. Looked up from germline, CDR1 is SGHTA and CDR2 is FQGNSA. The CDR3 region is CASSLRGGHEQYF. Written as DNA, the CDR3 is TGTGCCAGCAGCCTTCGGGGGGGCCACGAGCAGTACTTC.

The chain has TRBV5-1 and TRBJ2-2, with D perhaps matching TRBD2 (6 bases). V gave up 6 bases and J gave up 6 bases, with 21 bases separating them. The CDR3 length is 16 residues. The germline gives CDR1 SGHRS, CDR2 YFSETQ. CDR3 sequence: CASKFNVGGSAGELFF. CDR3 nucleotide sequence: TGCGCCAGCAAGTTTAACGTCGGGGGTAGCGCCGGGGAGCTGTTTTTT. The full variable domain, completed using reference TRBV5-1 and TRBJ2-2, is KAGVTQTPRYLIKTRGQQVTLSCSPISGHRSVSWYQQTPGQGLQFLFEYFSETQRNKGNFPGRFSGRQFSNSRSEMNVSTLELGDSALYLCASKFNVGGSAGELFFGEGSRLTVL.

Only one count was recorded for this clone. The chain joins TRBV14 to TRBJ2-1; D unresolved. Germline CDR1 and CDR2: SGHDN and FVKESK. This CDR3 spans 13 amino acids. The V end was cut by 4 bases, the J end by 12 bases, with 16 bases between. The CDR3 DNA follows: TGTGCCAGCAGCCCCTACTCTGTCCCGTGGCAGTTCTTC. Its translation: CASSPYSVPWQFF. The full variable domain, in which reference TRBV14 and TRBJ2-1 provide the parts outside the CDR3, is EAGVTQFPSHSVIEKGQTVTLRCDPISGHDNLYWYRRVMGKEIKFLLHFVKESKQDESGMPNNRFLAERTGGTYSTLKVQPAELEDSGVYFCASSPYSVPWQFFGPGTRLTVL.

The chain employs TRBV4-2 and TRBJ2-7; 9 bases fit TRBD2. Germline loops: CDR1 LGHNA, CDR2 YNFKEQ. Trimming at V came to 2 bases and at J to 2 bases, leaving 4 bases not matched to a gene. This CDR3 spans 15 amino acids. CDR3: CASSQRGGGAYEQYF. The CDR3 DNA follows: TGTGCCAGCAGCCAACGGGGCGGGGGGGCCTACGAGCAGTACTTC.

The chain has TRBV7-6 and TRBJ1-4; the D is unclear. The CDR3 spans 13 residues. CDR1 and CDR2 from the germline V gene are SGHVS and FNYEAQ. V shed 3 bases and J shed 10 bases, with 12 bases lying between them. CDR3 amino acids: CASSFPDAGKLFF. The DNA for the CDR3 is TGTGCCAGCAGCTTCCCGGATGCGGGAAAACTGTTTTTT.